This T cell receptor beta chain comes out of a study of CD8+CD57+ T cells in acquired aplastic anemia. Across the study: When averaged, DNA from sorted CD4+ and CD8+ cells came to around 3.1 ug. Study-wide results and limits: Significant differences in CD8+ Simpson's diversity were not observed between patients and controls.

The CDR3 is 14 residues long. The germline V gene encodes CDR1 SNHLY and CDR2 FYNNEI. Trimming cost V 5 bases and J 6 bases; bases outside gene matches: 8. Genomic DNA, the template, was used for profiling of the TCR beta VDJ and CDR3. TCRdb independently ran MiXCR on the reads; one entry per CDR3 protein. The sample holds about 180,000 distinct CDR3 sequences; about three fifths are singletons and the top ten take roughly 43%. As to this clonotype: No antigen is known for it.

CD8+CD57+ cell expansion, shown by flow cytometry, had occurred in the patients selected for sequencing. Patients had not yet gotten any therapy when their blood was taken for sampling. Source material: sorted CD4+, CD8+, or CD8+CD57+ T cells (not recorded which) from PBMCs. This clonotype was sampled from a human donor with aplastic anemia. The chain combines TRBV2 with TRBJ2-7, with 9 bases aligning to TRBD1. The CDR3, as DNA: TGTGCCAGCAGTTCGGCGGGACAGGGACTCGAGCAGTACTTC. Amino acid sequence: CASSSAGQGLEQYF.